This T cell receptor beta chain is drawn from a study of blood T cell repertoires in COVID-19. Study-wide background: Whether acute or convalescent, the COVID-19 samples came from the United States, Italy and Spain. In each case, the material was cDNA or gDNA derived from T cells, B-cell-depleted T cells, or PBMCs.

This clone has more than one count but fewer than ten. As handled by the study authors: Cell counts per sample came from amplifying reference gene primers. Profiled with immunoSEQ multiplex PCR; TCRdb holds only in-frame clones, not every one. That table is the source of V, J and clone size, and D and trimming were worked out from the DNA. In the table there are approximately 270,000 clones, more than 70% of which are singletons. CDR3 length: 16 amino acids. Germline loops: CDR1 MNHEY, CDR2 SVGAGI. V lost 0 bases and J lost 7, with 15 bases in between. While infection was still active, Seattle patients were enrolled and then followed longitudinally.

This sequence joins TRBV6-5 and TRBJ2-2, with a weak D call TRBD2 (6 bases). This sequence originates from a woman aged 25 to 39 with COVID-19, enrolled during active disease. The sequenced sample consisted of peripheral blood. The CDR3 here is CASSYSRLVMGGELFF. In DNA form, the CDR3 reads TGTGCCAGCAGTTACTCGAGACTAGTGATGGGCGGGGAGCTGTTTTTT.